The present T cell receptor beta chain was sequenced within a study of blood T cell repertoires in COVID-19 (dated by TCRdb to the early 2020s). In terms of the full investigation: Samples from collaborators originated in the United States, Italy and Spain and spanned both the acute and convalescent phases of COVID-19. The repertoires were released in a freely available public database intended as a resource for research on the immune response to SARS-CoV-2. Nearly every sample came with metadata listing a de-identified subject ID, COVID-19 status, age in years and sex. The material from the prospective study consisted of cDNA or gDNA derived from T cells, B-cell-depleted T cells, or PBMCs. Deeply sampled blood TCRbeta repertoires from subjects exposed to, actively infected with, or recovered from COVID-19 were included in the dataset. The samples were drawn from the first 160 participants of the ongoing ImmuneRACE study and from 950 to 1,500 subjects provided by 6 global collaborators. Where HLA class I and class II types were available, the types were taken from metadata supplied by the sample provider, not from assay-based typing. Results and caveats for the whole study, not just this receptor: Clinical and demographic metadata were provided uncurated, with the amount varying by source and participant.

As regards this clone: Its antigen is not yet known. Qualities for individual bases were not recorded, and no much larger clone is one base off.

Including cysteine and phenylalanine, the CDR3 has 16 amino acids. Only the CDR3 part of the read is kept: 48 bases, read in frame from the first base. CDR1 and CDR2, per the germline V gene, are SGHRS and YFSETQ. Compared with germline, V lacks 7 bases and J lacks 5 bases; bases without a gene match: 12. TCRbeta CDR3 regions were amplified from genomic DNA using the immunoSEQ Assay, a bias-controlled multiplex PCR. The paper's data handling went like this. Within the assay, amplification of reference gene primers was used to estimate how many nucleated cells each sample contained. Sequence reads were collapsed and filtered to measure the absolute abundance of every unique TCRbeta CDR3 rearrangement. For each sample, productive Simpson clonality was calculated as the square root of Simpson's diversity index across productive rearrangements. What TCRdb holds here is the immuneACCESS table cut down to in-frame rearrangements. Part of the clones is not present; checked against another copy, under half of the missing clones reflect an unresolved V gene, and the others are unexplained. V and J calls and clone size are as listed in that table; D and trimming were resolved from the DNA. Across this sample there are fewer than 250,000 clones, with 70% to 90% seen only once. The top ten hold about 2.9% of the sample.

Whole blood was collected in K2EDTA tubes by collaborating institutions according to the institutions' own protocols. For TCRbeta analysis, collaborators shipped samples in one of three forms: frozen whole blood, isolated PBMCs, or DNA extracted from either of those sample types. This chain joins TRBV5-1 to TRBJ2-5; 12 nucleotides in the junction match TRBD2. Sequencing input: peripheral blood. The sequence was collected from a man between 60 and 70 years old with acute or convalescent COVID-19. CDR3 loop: CASSRLTSGGGETQYF. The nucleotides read TGCGCCAGCTCGCGTCTGACTAGCGGGGGCGGGGAGACCCAGTACTTC. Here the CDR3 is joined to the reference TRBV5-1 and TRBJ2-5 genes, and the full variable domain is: KAGVTQTPRYLIKTRGQQVTLSCSPISGHRSVSWYQQTPGQGLQFLFEYFSETQRNKGNFPGRFSGRQFSNSRSEMNVSTLELGDSALYLCASSRLTSGGGETQYFGPGTRLLVL.